This T cell receptor (beta chain) appears in the sequencing data of a study of T cells in Graves' hyperthyroidism and ophthalmopathy. Absent ophthalmopathy progression within 18 months defined stable Graves' hyperthyroidism. V shed 8 bases and J shed 8 bases, with 24 bases lying between them. The CDR3 sequence is 16 residues long. Germline-derived CDR1 and CDR2 are MNHNY and SVGAGI (reference sequence). RNA transcripts provided the source from which TCR beta CDR3 regions were amplified. HTBI primers were the set used in a first-round RT-PCR of the TCR CDR3. MiXCR, run by TCRdb on the multiplex PCR reads, gives a single entry per CDR3 protein. Among approximately 870,000 distinct CDR3 sequences listed, roughly 40% were seen once.

This TCR was recovered from a man aged 18 to 35 with Graves' hyperthyroidism. The sample was blood. This sequence joins TRBV6-6 and TRBJ1-4, with D tentatively TRBD1 (5 bases). The CDR3: CASGQGGMSAREKLFF. CDR3 bases: TGTGCCAGCGGGCAGGGAGGAATGAGCGCGCGAGAAAAACTGTTTTTT.